Detailed here is one T cell receptor beta chain. The data derive from a study of OX40 agonist ivuxolimab in advanced cancers. V lost 4 bases to trimming and J lost 2 bases; unmatched junction nucleotides: 13. There are 17 residues in the CDR3. CDR1 is SGHRS, CDR2 YFSETQ, per germline. Sequencing was performed with immunoSEQ multiplex PCR; in TCRdb, only in-frame clones are kept and a portion is missing. The table lists 80,000 to 85,000 clones, 85% to 90% of them singletons. The starting material was CD4+ or CD8+ T cells sorted from blood, obtained in a trial of the OX40 agonist ivuxolimab. The chain recombines TRBV5-1 with TRBJ1-2; 8 nucleotides line up with TRBD1. The TCR was taken from an adult with an advanced solid tumor such as melanoma, head and neck, liver or kidney cancer. CDR3 DNA: TGCGCCAGCAGCCTTAAGACCGGGACAGGACTAAACTATGGCTACACCTTC. Translating gives CASSLKTGTGLNYGYTF.